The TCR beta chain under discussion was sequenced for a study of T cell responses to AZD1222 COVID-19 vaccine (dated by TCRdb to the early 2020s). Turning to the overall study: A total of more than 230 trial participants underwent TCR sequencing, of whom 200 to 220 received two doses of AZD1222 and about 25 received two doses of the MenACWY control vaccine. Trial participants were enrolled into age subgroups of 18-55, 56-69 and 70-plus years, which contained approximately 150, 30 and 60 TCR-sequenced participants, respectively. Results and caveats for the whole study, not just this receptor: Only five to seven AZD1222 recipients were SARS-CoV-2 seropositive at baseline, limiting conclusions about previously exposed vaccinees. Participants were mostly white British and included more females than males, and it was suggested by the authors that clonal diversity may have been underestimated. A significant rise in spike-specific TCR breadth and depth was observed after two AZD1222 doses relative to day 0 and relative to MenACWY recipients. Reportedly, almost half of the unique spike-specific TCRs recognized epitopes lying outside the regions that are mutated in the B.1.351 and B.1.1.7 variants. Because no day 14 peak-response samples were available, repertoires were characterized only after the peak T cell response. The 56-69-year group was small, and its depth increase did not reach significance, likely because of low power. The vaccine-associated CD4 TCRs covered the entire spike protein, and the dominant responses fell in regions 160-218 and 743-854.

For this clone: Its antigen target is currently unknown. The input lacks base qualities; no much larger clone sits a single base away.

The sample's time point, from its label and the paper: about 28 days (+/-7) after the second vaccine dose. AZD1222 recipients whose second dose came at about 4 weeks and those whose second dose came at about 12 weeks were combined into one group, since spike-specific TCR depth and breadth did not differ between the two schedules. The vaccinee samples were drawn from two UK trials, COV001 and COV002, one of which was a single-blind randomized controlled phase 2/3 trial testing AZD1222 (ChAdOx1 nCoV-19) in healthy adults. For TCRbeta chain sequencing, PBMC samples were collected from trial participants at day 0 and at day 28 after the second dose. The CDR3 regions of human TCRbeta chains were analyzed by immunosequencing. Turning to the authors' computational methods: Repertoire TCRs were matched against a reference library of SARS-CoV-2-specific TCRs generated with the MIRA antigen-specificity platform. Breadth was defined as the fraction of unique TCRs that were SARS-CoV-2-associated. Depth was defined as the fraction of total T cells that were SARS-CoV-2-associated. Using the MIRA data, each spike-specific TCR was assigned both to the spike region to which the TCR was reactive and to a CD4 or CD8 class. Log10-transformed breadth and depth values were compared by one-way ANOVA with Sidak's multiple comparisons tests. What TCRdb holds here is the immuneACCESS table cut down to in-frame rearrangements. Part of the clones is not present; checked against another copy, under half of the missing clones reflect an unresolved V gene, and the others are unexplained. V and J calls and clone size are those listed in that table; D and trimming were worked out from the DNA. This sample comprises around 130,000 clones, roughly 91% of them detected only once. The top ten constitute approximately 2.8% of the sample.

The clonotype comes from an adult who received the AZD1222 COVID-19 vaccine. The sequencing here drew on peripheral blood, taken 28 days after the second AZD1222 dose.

At the DNA level, the sequence is TGTGCCAGTAGTTGGGCTAGCGGGGGAAAAGAGACCCAGTACTTC. Protein translation: CASSWASGGKETQYF. Rearrangement joined TRBV19 to TRBJ2-5; TRBD2 agrees with 10 junctional bases. The germline V gene (reference sequence) gives CDR1 as LNHDA and CDR2 as SQIVND. From its cysteine to its phenylalanine, the CDR3 spans 15 amino acids. The only DNA kept is the CDR3, 45 bases in frame from the first base. V is trimmed back by 5 bases and J by 3 bases, and the junction contains 6 bases that no gene match accounts for.